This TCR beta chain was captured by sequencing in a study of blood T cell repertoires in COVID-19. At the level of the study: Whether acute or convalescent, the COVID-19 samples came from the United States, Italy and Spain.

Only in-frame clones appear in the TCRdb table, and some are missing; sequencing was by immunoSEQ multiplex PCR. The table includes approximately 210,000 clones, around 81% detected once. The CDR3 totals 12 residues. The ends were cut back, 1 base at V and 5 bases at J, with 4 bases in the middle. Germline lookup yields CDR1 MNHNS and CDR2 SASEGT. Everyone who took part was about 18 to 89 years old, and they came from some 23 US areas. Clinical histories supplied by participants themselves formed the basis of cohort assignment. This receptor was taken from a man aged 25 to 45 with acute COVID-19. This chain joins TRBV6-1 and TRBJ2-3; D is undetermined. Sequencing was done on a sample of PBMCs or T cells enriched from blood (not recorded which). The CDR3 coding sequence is TGTGCCAGCAGTGAAGTAAAAGATACGCAGTATTTT. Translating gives CASSEVKDTQYF.